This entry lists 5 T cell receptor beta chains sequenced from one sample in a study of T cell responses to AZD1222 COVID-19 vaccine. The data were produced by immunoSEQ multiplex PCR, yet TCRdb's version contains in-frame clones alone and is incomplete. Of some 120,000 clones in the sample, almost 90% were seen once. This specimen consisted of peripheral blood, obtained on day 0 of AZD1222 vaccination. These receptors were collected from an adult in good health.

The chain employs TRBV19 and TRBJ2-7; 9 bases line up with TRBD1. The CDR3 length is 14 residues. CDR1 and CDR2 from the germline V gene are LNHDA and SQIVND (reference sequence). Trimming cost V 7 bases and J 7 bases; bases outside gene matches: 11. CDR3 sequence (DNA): TGTGCCAGTACCCCGACAGGGGGGTCTGTTGAGCAGTACTTC. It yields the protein CASTPTGGSVEQYF.

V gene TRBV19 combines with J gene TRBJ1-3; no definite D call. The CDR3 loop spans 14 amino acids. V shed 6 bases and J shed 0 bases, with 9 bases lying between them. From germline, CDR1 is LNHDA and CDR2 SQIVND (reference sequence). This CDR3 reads CASRPSYSGNTIYF. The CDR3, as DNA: TGTGCCAGTAGACCAAGTTACTCTGGAAACACCATATATTTT.

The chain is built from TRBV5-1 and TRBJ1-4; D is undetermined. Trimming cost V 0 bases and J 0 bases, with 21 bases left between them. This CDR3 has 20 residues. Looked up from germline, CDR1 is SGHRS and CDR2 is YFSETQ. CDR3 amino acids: CASSLEGDPRILATNEKLFF. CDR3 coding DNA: TGCGCCAGCAGCTTGGAGGGTGACCCCCGCATTCTCGCAACTAATGAAAAACTGTTTTTT.

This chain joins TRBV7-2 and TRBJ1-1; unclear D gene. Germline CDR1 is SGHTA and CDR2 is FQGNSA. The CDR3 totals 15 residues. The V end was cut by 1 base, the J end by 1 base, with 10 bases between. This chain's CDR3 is CASSLVAGGNTEAFF. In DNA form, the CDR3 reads TGTGCCAGCAGCTTAGTAGCGGGAGGGAACACTGAAGCTTTCTTT.

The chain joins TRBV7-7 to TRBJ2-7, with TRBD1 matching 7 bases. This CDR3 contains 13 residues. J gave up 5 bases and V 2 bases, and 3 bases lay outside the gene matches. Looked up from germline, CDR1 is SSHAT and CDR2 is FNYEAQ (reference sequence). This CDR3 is CASSLRQGNEQYF. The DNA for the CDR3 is TGTGCCAGCAGCTTACGACAGGGAAACGAGCAGTACTTC.